This passage covers 21 T cell receptor beta chains from one sample sequenced in a study of T cell responses to AZD1222 COVID-19 vaccine (dated by TCRdb to the early 2020s). Libraries were constructed by the immunoSEQ multiplex PCR assay. Drawn from immuneACCESS, this table holds only the in-frame rearrangements with V and J called that TCRdb kept. Clones are partly lost; checked studies trace under half to an unresolved V gene and leave the rest unexplained. The sample table shows approximately 130,000 clones, and roughly 92% are seen once. The ten most abundant clones make up 0.85% to 1.2% of the sample. The time point label for this specimen denotes: about 28 days (+/-7) after the second vaccine dose. Source: peripheral blood, taken 28 days after the second AZD1222 dose. The receptors shown here come from an adult who received the AZD1222 COVID-19 vaccine.

This clone appeared a single time. The chain has TRBV28 and TRBJ2-1, with D uncertain. CDR3 length equals 16 residues. The germline V and J ends were trimmed by 0 bases and 9 bases, with 18 bases remaining between them. CDR1 and CDR2 (germline): MDHEN, SYDVKM. DNA for the CDR3: TGTGCCAGCAGTTTATGGAATCCGGCTTGGGTTAGTGAGCAGTTCTTC. Translation: CASSLWNPAWVSEQFF.

The J gene is TRBJ1-1, the V gene TRBV3-1 (or the pseudogene TRBV3-2), with D tentatively TRBD1 (5 bases). This CDR3 spans 13 amino acids. Trimming stripped 5 bases from V and 4 bases from J, with 11 bases between. Germline CDR1 and CDR2: LGHDT and YNNKEL (reference sequence). CDR3 nucleotide sequence: TGTGCCAGCAGCGGGGCCGAGGGCACTGAAGCTTTCTTT. Residues: CASSGAEGTEAFF.

In its sample, this clone was seen once. V gene TRBV3-1 (or the pseudogene TRBV3-2) combines with J gene TRBJ2-3; D call uncertain. V was cut by 4 bases and J by 1 base, with 9 bases left in between. Germline assignment: CDR1 LGHDT and CDR2 YNNKEL (reference sequence). The CDR3 is 14 residues long. The CDR3 nucleotides are TGTGCCAGCAGCCTCGGAGTTGGCACAGATACGCAGTATTTT. This encodes CASSLGVGTDTQYF.

CDR3 sequence (DNA): TGTGCCAGCAGCTTAGGGTCTAGCGGGAGCGAGCAGTTCTTC. Translating gives CASSLGSSGSEQFF. This sequence joins TRBV7-2 and TRBJ2-1; TRBD2 matches at 10 bases. CDR1 is SGHTA, CDR2 FQGNSA, per germline. Trimming removed 1 base from V and 10 bases from J; junction bases left unmatched: 4. The CDR3 covers 14 residues. Supplemented by reference TRBV7-2 and TRBJ2-1, the full variable domain reads GAGVSQSPSNKVTEKGKDVELRCDPISGHTALYWYRQSLGQGLEFLIYFQGNSAPDKSGLPSDRFSAERTGGSVSTLTIQRTQQEDSAVYLCASSLGSSGSEQFFGPGTRLTVL.

CDR3 sequence (DNA): TGTGCCAGCTCACCACCTTCGAACACTGAAGCTTTCTTT. It yields the protein CASSPPSNTEAFF. This chain joins TRBV18 and TRBJ1-1; unclear D gene. Germline V CDR1 and CDR2: KGHSH, LQKENI. V lost 0 bases, J lost 1 base, and 3 bases lay in between. The CDR3 is 13 residues long.

V usage is TRBV4-3 and J usage is TRBJ2-7, with a possible D match to TRBD1 (6 bases). This CDR3 has 14 amino acids. Trimming cost V 2 bases and J 4 bases, with 12 bases left between them. Per germline, CDR1 LGHNA and CDR2 YSLEER. This CDR3 is CASSQRQGSYEQYF. The CDR3 DNA sequence: TGCGCCAGCAGCCAACGTCAGGGGTCATACGAGCAGTACTTC.

The chain has TRBV6-6 and TRBJ1-1; D is perhaps TRBD1 (5 bases). The CDR3 length is 14 residues. The V end lost 2 bases, the J end lost 1 base, and 8 bases lay between the germline ends. Germline values: CDR1 MNHNY, CDR2 SVGAGI (reference sequence). The CDR3 region is CASSYTGGNTEAFF. The CDR3 DNA reads as TGTGCCAGCAGTTACACAGGAGGGAACACTGAAGCTTTCTTT.

The rearrangement uses TRBV25-1 and TRBJ1-2; TRBD1 aligns across 10 bases. This CDR3 contains 14 residues. CDR1 is MGHDK and CDR2 is SYGVNS in the germline V gene. The CDR3 protein is CYRDRGLLNYGYTF. As DNA, the CDR3 is TGTTACAGGGACAGGGGACTACTTAACTATGGCTACACCTTC.

The rearrangement joins TRBV19 to TRBJ2-3; D may correspond to TRBD1 or TRBD2 (5 bases each). Deletions cut 5 bases from V and 5 bases from J, with 23 bases between. The CDR3 has 17 amino acids. Germline V gives CDR1 LNHDA, CDR2 SQIVND (reference sequence). The CDR3 region is CASSVLGRDPHLDTQYF. In nucleotides, the CDR3 is TGTGCCAGTAGTGTCCTCGGCCGGGACCCGCACTTAGATACGCAGTATTTT.

This chain connects TRBV6-2 or TRBV6-3 to TRBJ1-1, with TRBD1 as a possible D gene (6 bases). This CDR3 comprises 17 residues. Trimming cost V 5 bases and J 4 bases, with 23 bases left between them. The germline V gene has CDR1 MNHEY and CDR2 SVGEGT. In DNA form, the CDR3 reads TGTGCCAGCAGTCAGGCCGGGGGGCAAATTACAATCACTGAAGCTTTCTTT. This codes for CASSQAGGQITITEAFF.

The chain links TRBV19 to TRBJ2-5, with TRBD1 matching over 11 bases. Germline V gene lookup returns CDR1 LNHDA and CDR2 SQIVND (reference sequence). V was pared by 5 bases and J by 5 bases, with 7 bases of the junction left unmatched. The CDR3 loop spans 15 amino acids. CDR3 DNA: TGTGCCAGTAGTCCCGGGGACAGGGGGTTGGAGACCCAGTACTTC. Translation: CASSPGDRGLETQYF.

A remark on this clone: Other DNA sequences in this specimen translate into the identical CDR3. The chain has TRBV30 and TRBJ1-1; D is undetermined. V gave up 0 bases and J gave up 0 bases, with 5 bases separating them. Germline CDR1 is GTSNPN and CDR2 is SVGIG (reference sequence). This CDR3 is built from 13 residues. CDR3 sequence (DNA): TGTGCCTGGAGTGTAAATATGAACACTGAAGCTTTCTTT. Translating gives CAWSVNMNTEAFF.

The chain combines TRBV12-5 with TRBJ2-3, with TRBD1 as a possible D gene (5 bases). Trimming pared 2 bases from V and 0 bases from J, leaving 9 bases between. This CDR3 is 15 amino acids long. Germline lookup yields CDR1 LGHNT and CDR2 FRNRAP. DNA for the CDR3: TGTGCTAGTGGTTTGAACAGGTTTAGCACAGATACGCAGTATTTT. Amino acids: CASGLNRFSTDTQYF.

V is TRBV19 and J is TRBJ1-2; tentatively, D is TRBD1 (6 bases). The CDR3 consists of 13 residues. Germline values: CDR1 LNHDA, CDR2 SQIVND (reference sequence). Trimming pared 5 bases from V and 6 bases from J, leaving 13 bases between. CDR3 sequence reads: CASSPGTFDGYTF. The CDR3 nucleotides are TGTGCCAGTAGTCCCGGGACATTTGATGGCTACACCTTC.

This clone appeared a single time. The chain combines TRBV5-6 with TRBJ2-5; 7 bases align to TRBD1. J gave up 5 bases and V 5 bases, and 15 bases lay outside the gene matches. The CDR3 runs 16 residues. Germline V gene data show CDR1 as SGHDT and CDR2 as YYEEEE. CDR3 DNA sequence: TGTGCCAGCAGTTTACGGCTTAAGGGGGCGCGTGAGACCCAGTACTTC. As protein: CASSLRLKGARETQYF. The complete variable domain, with remaining parts taken from reference TRBV5-6 and TRBJ2-5, reads DAGVTQSPTHLIKTRGQQVTLRCSPKSGHDTVSWYQQALGQGPQFIFQYYEEEERQRGNFPDRFSGHQFPNYSSELNVNALLLGDSALYLCASSLRLKGARETQYFGPGTRLLVL.

This clone was counted a single time. In DNA, the CDR3 is TGTGCCAGCAGTACAGGGGCGCGAGGCTACACCTTC. Its translation: CASSTGARGYTF. V usage is TRBV28 and J usage is TRBJ1-2, with TRBD1 matching 7 bases. CDR1 is MDHEN, CDR2 SYDVKM, per germline. This CDR3 contains 12 residues. V trimming: 5 bases; J trimming: 8 bases; junction bases outside the gene matches: 5.

The chain joins TRBV29-1 to TRBJ2-2; perhaps D is TRBD1 or TRBD2 (5 bases each). Germline assignment: CDR1 SQVTM and CDR2 ANQGSEA. The V gene lost 4 bases and the J gene lost 7 bases, with 16 bases spanning the gap. The length of the CDR3 is 14 residues. Written as DNA, the CDR3 is TGCAGCGTTGGGGCCCCGCGAGGGGTCGGGGAGCTGTTTTTT. Translating it yields CSVGAPRGVGELFF.

Only one count was recorded for this clone. For the CDR3, the DNA is TGTGCCAGCAGCCCAAGGTCCGGGATGAGCAATCAGCCCCAGCATTTT. Protein sequence: CASSPRSGMSNQPQHF. V is TRBV7-2 and J is TRBJ1-5, with no clear D. V lost 5 bases, J lost 1 base, and 15 bases lay in between. Germline CDR1 SGHTA, CDR2 FQGNSA. This CDR3 region has 16 residues.

The chain uses TRBV19 and TRBJ1-3; tentatively, D is TRBD1 (6 bases). The CDR3 runs to 16 residues. The germline V and J ends were trimmed by 3 bases and 0 bases, with 12 bases remaining between them. Germline lookup yields CDR1 LNHDA and CDR2 SQIVND (reference sequence). In DNA, the CDR3 is TGTGCCAGTAGTATTCTGACAGGACGCTCTGGAAACACCATATATTTT. Translated: CASSILTGRSGNTIYF.

V usage is TRBV18 and J usage is TRBJ1-5; D is possibly TRBD1 (5 bases). The CDR3 is 16 amino acids. The germline V and J ends were trimmed by 5 bases and 1 base, with 15 bases remaining between them. Germline V lookup: CDR1 KGHSH, CDR2 LQKENI. For the CDR3, the DNA is TGTGCCAGCTCATTGGGGACCCTGGGGAGCAATCAGCCCCAGCATTTT. Translation: CASSLGTLGSNQPQHF.

This chain links TRBV2 with TRBJ1-1; D unresolved. Per the germline V gene, CDR1 is SNHLY and CDR2 is FYNNEI. The CDR3 length is 12 residues. Trimming cost V 1 base and J 7 bases, with 7 bases left between them. The CDR3 is CASSEETGEAFF. For the CDR3, the DNA is TGTGCCAGCAGTGAAGAGACCGGTGAAGCTTTCTTT.